This T cell receptor (beta chain) stems from a study of blood T cell repertoires in COVID-19. For the study at large: T cells, B-cell-depleted T cells, or PBMCs supplied cDNA or gDNA.

This CDR3 spans 17 amino acids. Germline CDR1 reads MDHEN; CDR2 reads SYDVKM. The V segment lost 6 bases and the J segment 3 bases; nucleotides outside the gene matches: 15. Per the original data handling: Reference gene primer amplification gave nucleated cell count estimates. Repertoires were generated with immunoSEQ multiplex PCR, while TCRdb's copy carries only in-frame clones and drops some. The V and J calls and clone size are taken from that table; D and trimming were inferred from the DNA. The sample lists 5,500 to 6,000 clones, under 90% occurring once. This TCR was recovered from a man in his 60s with acute or convalescent COVID-19. V is TRBV28 and J is TRBJ2-3; 7 positions match TRBD2. Sequenced input: peripheral blood. The CDR3 bases are TGTGCCAGCAGCTCTACCCATGGGGGGGTTCGTACAGATACGCAGTATTTT. This codes for CASSSTHGGVRTDTQYF.